A single sample gave rise to the 21 T cell receptor beta chains below, sequenced in a study of vaccination and CD4 T cells after COVID-19. With the Oncomine TCR Beta short-read assay, DNA from cultured CD4+ T cells was sequenced. Genomic DNA was taken out of cultured CD4+ T cells by extraction. TCRdb re-called the PCR reads through MiXCR, storing one row per CDR3 protein. The sample holds approximately 9,700 distinct CDR3 sequences, about 30% seen once. No antigen has been assigned to these receptors. Treatment defined: approximately 11-day PBMC culture with coronavirus spike peptide pools or control peptides (ViraFEST assay). During the years 2011-2018, before the COVID-19 pandemic, the unexposed donor's CD4+ T cells were collected. The sequencing input was CD4+ T cells from blood, cultured in vitro. The receptors come from a human donor in good health.

V gene TRBV19 combines with J gene TRBJ2-3; a weak D match, TRBD1 (6 bases). The CDR3 is 12 residues long. The V gene lost 5 bases and the J gene lost 11 bases, with 14 bases spanning the gap. From germline, CDR1 is LNHDA and CDR2 SQIVND (reference sequence). The CDR3 DNA is TGTGCCAGTAGTCCTCAGGGGAGTGGGCAGTATTTT. This translates into CASSPQGSGQYF.

The sample holds a few counts of this clonotype. This chain uses TRBV6-5 with TRBJ1-2, with a tentative D call TRBD1 (5 bases). Trimming cost V 2 bases and J 0 bases, with 10 bases left between them. CDR1 and CDR2 (germline): MNHEY, SVGAGI. CDR3 length equals 15 residues. CDR3 sequence: CASSYPRQPNYGYTF. CDR3 sequence (DNA): TGTGCCAGCAGTTACCCGAGACAGCCTAACTATGGCTACACCTTC.

The chain links TRBV29-1 to TRBJ2-5, with 8 bases fitting TRBD1. Trimming at V came to 5 bases and at J to 4 bases, leaving 3 bases not matched to a gene. Per germline, CDR1 SQVTM and CDR2 ANQGSEA. The CDR3 is made up of 12 amino acids. CDR3 DNA sequence: TGCAGCGTTCCGGACAGGGCAGAGACCCAGTACTTC. Translating it yields CSVPDRAETQYF.

The chain carries TRBV6-4 and TRBJ2-2, with 8 bases lining up with TRBD2. Looked up from germline, CDR1 is MRHNA and CDR2 is SNTAGT. V lost 3 bases and J lost 6; bases outside the gene matches: 6. This CDR3 comprises 15 residues. This CDR3 reads CASSESGSESGELFF. The CDR3 nucleotides are TGTGCCAGCAGTGAAAGCGGGAGTGAATCCGGGGAGCTGTTTTTT.

This clonotype is deemed medium-sized. The chain carries TRBV20-1 and TRBJ1-2; D call uncertain. Trimming pared 2 bases from V and 6 bases from J, leaving 13 bases between. The CDR3 extends over 13 amino acids. In germline, CDR1 is DFQATT, CDR2 SNEGSKA (reference sequence). The CDR3 loop reads CSARRVGFDGYTF. CDR3 bases: TGCAGTGCTAGAAGGGTAGGGTTCGATGGCTACACCTTC.

This clonotype occurred a few times. The chain recombines TRBV27 with TRBJ2-7; 8 bases map to TRBD2. The junction had 10 bases not matched to a gene; V was cut back by 8 bases and J by 4 bases. There are 14 residues in the CDR3. In germline, CDR1 is MNHEY, CDR2 SMNVEV (reference sequence). The CDR3 coding sequence is TGTGCCAGCGGCTCCTCGGGAGGGTGGTACGAGCAGTACTTC. This encodes CASGSSGGWYEQYF.

The chain recombines TRBV20-1 with TRBJ1-2; D possibly corresponds to TRBD1 (6 bases). In germline, CDR1 is DFQATT, CDR2 SNEGSKA (reference sequence). CDR3 length: 14 residues. Trimming removed 0 bases from V and 3 bases from J, with 11 bases in between. The CDR3 reads CSARDPQGYYGYTF. Written as DNA, the CDR3 is TGCAGTGCTAGAGACCCACAGGGTTACTATGGCTACACCTTC.

The chain joins TRBV27 to TRBJ2-7; weak D call: TRBD2 (6 bases). The CDR3 extends over 15 amino acids. Trimming took off 6 bases at V and 6 bases at J, with 21 bases between the two ends. Germline V CDR1 and CDR2: MNHEY, SMNVEV (reference sequence). The CDR3 spells CASRRSSVSSSEQYF. In DNA, the CDR3 is TGTGCCAGCAGACGGTCTAGCGTGTCGTCGTCCGAGCAGTACTTC.

A few counts support this clonotype. In nucleotides, the CDR3 is TGCAGTGCTAGTTTACAGGGGGCTGGAAACACCATATATTTT. Translating it yields CSASLQGAGNTIYF. The chain is built from TRBV20-1 and TRBJ1-3, with 8 bases aligning to TRBD1. This CDR3 has 14 residues. V lost 3 bases to trimming and J lost 2 bases; unmatched junction nucleotides: 3. Germline-derived CDR1 and CDR2 are DFQATT and SNEGSKA (reference sequence).

V and J are TRBV11-3 and TRBJ1-6; D unclear. CDR1 is SGHNT, CDR2 YENEEA, per germline. This CDR3 comprises 13 residues. V gave up 11 bases and J gave up 10 bases, with 18 bases separating them. The chain's CDR3 is CAPPDRPGSPLHF. CDR3 coding DNA: TGTGCCCCCCCGGATCGCCCGGGGTCACCCCTCCACTTT.

Here the CDR3 reads CASSLNVRTHEQYF. The CDR3 nucleotides read TGTGCCAGCAGTTTAAACGTCAGAACCCACGAGCAGTACTTC. This chain links TRBV27 with TRBJ2-7; D remains unclear. CDR1 and CDR2 from the germline V gene are MNHEY and SMNVEV (reference sequence). Between the trimmed V and J ends, which lost 2 bases and 5 bases, there was a span of 13 bases. The CDR3 spans 14 residues.

The chain carries TRBV28 and TRBJ2-7, with D maybe TRBD2 (5 bases). V shed 7 bases and J shed 3 bases, with 13 bases lying between them. Germline V gene lookup returns CDR1 MDHEN and CDR2 SYDVKM. This CDR3 region has 13 residues. CDR3 amino acids: CASTQAEGYEQYF. The CDR3 nucleotides are TGTGCCAGCACCCAAGCCGAGGGCTACGAGCAGTACTTC.

This clonotype was seen more than once but under ten times. The CDR3 here is CSVAPPGSPYEQYF. DNA for the CDR3: TGCAGCGTCGCCCCCCCGGGCAGCCCCTACGAGCAGTACTTC. The chain links TRBV20-1 to TRBJ2-7; D is undetermined. The CDR3 covers 14 residues. CDR1 is DFQATT and CDR2 is SNEGSKA in the germline V gene (reference sequence).

The sample holds a few counts of this clonotype. The rearrangement joins TRBV6-2 or TRBV6-3 to TRBJ2-3; perhaps TRBD1 as D (5 bases). The CDR3 is 11 amino acids. V gave up 10 bases and J gave up 6 bases, with 11 bases separating them. The germline gives CDR1 MNHEY, CDR2 SVGEGT. In DNA form, the CDR3 reads TGTGCCAACAGGTCAACGGATACGCAGTATTTT. Translation: CANRSTDTQYF.

The V and J genes are TRBV11-2 and TRBJ2-5; D is uncertain. Germline V CDR1 and CDR2: SGHAT, FQNNGV. With 1 base removed from V and 2 bases from J, the gap between germline ends came to 8 bases. This CDR3 is built from 14 residues. The CDR3 protein is CASSLVGRQETQYF. DNA of the CDR3: TGTGCCAGCAGCTTAGTGGGCAGGCAAGAGACCCAGTACTTC.

By sample fraction, this clonotype is medium-sized. V usage is TRBV7-2 and J usage is TRBJ1-2; D ambiguous. With 2 bases removed from V and 0 bases from J, the gap between germline ends came to 7 bases. The V gene's germline CDR1 is SGHTA and CDR2 FQGNSA. CDR3 size: 14 residues. The CDR3 sequence: CASSLSGSNYGYTF. CDR3 nucleotide sequence: TGTGCCAGCAGCTTATCCGGGTCTAACTATGGCTACACCTTC.

This chain links TRBV20-1 with TRBJ1-1, with D possibly TRBD1 on 5 matching bases. CDR3 length equals 14 residues. Deletions cut 0 bases from V and 1 base from J, with 9 bases between. The germline V gene has CDR1 DFQATT and CDR2 SNEGSKA (reference sequence). The CDR3 DNA is TGCAGTGCTAGAGATGTACAGGAGAACACTGAAGCTTTCTTT. Translated, it gives CSARDVQENTEAFF.

This clonotype is a singleton in its sample. Germline and junction disagree at one end, which may indicate a read error. The CDR3 loop is CSARGLAGVLYERYF. The CDR3, as DNA: TGCAGTGCGAGAGGACTAGCGGGAGTTTTATACGAGCGGTACTTC. This rearrangement joins TRBV20-1 to TRBJ2-7, with 13 bases fitting TRBD2. Germline V gene sequence: CDR1 DFQATT, CDR2 SNEGSKA (reference sequence). This CDR3 comprises 15 residues.

The genes are TRBV20-1 and TRBJ2-7; D unresolved. The length of the CDR3 is 12 residues. The germline CDR1 and CDR2 sequences are DFQATT and SNEGSKA (reference sequence). Trimming removed 5 bases from V and 0 bases from J, with 8 bases in between. Here the CDR3 DNA reads TGCAGTGCTTCCAGTCCCTCCTACGAGCAGTACTTC. Encoded protein: CSASSPSYEQYF.

This clonotype appeared a few times. The rearrangement links TRBV27 to TRBJ2-7; D call uncertain. The CDR3 has 13 amino acids. Germline CDR1 reads MNHEY; CDR2 reads SMNVEV (reference sequence). V was cut by 5 bases and J by 3 bases, with 11 bases left in between. CDR3 residues: CASSLGPGYEQYF. CDR3 coding DNA: TGTGCCAGCAGTCTCGGGCCGGGCTACGAGCAGTACTTC.

The V gene is TRBV6-1, the J gene TRBJ2-1; no clear D gene. The ends were cut back, 7 bases at V and 0 bases at J, with 4 bases in the middle. Germline lookup yields CDR1 MNHNS and CDR2 SASEGT. This CDR3 spans 12 amino acids. CDR3 in DNA: TGTGCCAGCACCGACTCCTACAATGAGCAGTTCTTC. This codes for CASTDSYNEQFF.